This TCR beta chain stems from a study of blood T cell repertoires in COVID-19. About the research overall: The United States, Italy and Spain provided the acute and convalescent COVID-19 samples. T cells, B-cell-depleted T cells, or PBMCs supplied cDNA or gDNA.

Libraries were prepared by immunoSEQ multiplex PCR; TCRdb keeps only in-frame clonotypes and omits some of them. The data contain some 52,000 clones, around 84% of them seen just once; the ten biggest clones take up over 2%. This TCR was sampled from a man between 50 and 59 years old with acute or convalescent COVID-19. Sequencing input: peripheral blood.

This CDR3 reads CASSQKEPSSGQFYYEQYF. CDR3 in DNA: TGTGCCAGCAGCCAAAAGGAACCCTCTAGCGGGCAGTTTTACTACGAGCAGTACTTC. This chain links TRBV3-1 (or the pseudogene TRBV3-2) with TRBJ2-7; 8 nucleotides line up with TRBD2. CDR3 size: 19 residues. The trim removed 2 bases at V and 3 bases at J, leaving 18 bases unmatched. Per the germline V gene, CDR1 is LGHDT and CDR2 is YNNKEL (reference sequence).